This T cell receptor (beta chain) was sequenced during a study of shared clonotypes between healthy human individuals. Details on this clone: The antigen is unknown.

Using immunoSEQ multiplex PCR, the repertoire was profiled, and TCRdb retains in-frame clones only, with some absent. The sample lists about 680,000 clones; about three quarters were seen once. The CDR3 extends over 17 amino acids. Trimming took 0 bases from V and 2 from J, leaving 16 bases between them. CDR1 is LNHNV, CDR2 YYDKDF, per germline (reference sequence). Study observations and caveats: Non-shared clonotypes displayed generation probabilities falling below those of clonotypes present in all four donors.

Sequencing input: memory CD4+ T cells sorted from blood. The sample's subset: CD45RA-negative fraction. This chain links TRBV15 with TRBJ1-2, with D perhaps TRBD1 (5 bases). The source is a woman in her thirties in good health. In DNA form, the CDR3 reads TGTGCCACCAGCAGAGATAAAGCGGGACGGGCAAACTATGGCTACACCTTC. This gives the protein CATSRDKAGRANYGYTF.